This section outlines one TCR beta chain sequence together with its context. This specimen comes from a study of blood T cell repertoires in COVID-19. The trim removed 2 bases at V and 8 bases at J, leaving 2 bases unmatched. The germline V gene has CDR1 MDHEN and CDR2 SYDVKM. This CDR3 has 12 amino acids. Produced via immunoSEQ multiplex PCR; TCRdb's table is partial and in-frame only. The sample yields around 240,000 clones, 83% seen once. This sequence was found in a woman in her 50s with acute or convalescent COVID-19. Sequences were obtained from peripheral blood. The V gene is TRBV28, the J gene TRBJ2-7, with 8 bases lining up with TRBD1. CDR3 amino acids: CASSLQGAKQYF. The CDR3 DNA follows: TGTGCCAGCAGTTTACAGGGGGCAAAGCAGTACTTC.